The sequence of this TCR beta chain was determined in a study of blood T cell repertoires in COVID-19. Study-level background: Samples came from the United States, Italy and Spain, spanning acute and convalescent COVID-19. PBMCs, B-cell-depleted T cells, or T cells were the source of the cDNA or gDNA that made up the material.

This CDR3 has 13 amino acids. V was clipped by 0 bases and J by 6 bases, with 7 bases between them. Germline values: CDR1 SGHRS, CDR2 YFSETQ. There are a few counts of this clone. Original processing methods: Reference gene primers were amplified, and this amplification served to estimate nucleated cell counts. The protocol was immunoSEQ multiplex PCR, while the TCRdb copy is restricted to in-frame clones and leaves out a portion. From that table come the V and J calls and clone size; the DNA was used to work out D and trimming. The sample consists of roughly 140,000 clones, over 70% of them appearing once.

The sample taken for sequencing was peripheral blood. The receptor was derived from a man between 65 and 79 years old who had recovered from COVID-19. The chain uses TRBV5-1 and TRBJ2-1; perhaps TRBD1 as D (5 bases). CDR3 DNA: TGCGCCAGCAGCTTGGTGCAGGGCAATGAGCAGTTCTTC. Translating gives CASSLVQGNEQFF. The complete variable domain, with remaining parts taken from reference TRBV5-1 and TRBJ2-1, reads KAGVTQTPRYLIKTRGQQVTLSCSPISGHRSVSWYQQTPGQGLQFLFEYFSETQRNKGNFPGRFSGRQFSNSRSEMNVSTLELGDSALYLCASSLVQGNEQFFGPGTRLTVL.